The 18 T cell receptor beta chains listed next were all sequenced from one sample in a study of T cell responses to AZD1222 COVID-19 vaccine. This table comes from immunoSEQ multiplex PCR, and its TCRdb copy is limited to in-frame clones, with some not included. Of some 96,000 clones in the sample, roughly nine tenths were seen once. The sample was peripheral blood, taken on day 0 of AZD1222 vaccination. The source is an adult in good health.

The V call is TRBV30, the J call TRBJ2-1; D gene unclear. Germline V gene data show CDR1 as GTSNPN and CDR2 as SVGIG (reference sequence). This CDR3 comprises 14 residues. The V gene lost 3 bases and the J gene lost 0 bases, with 9 bases spanning the gap. The CDR3 loop is CAWSYYISYNEQFF. The CDR3 DNA reads TGTGCCTGGAGCTATTACATCTCCTACAATGAGCAGTTCTTC.

The J gene is TRBJ1-2, the V gene TRBV30; weak D call: TRBD1 (5 bases). Germline lookup yields CDR1 GTSNPN and CDR2 SVGIG (reference sequence). The V and J ends lost 2 bases and 4 bases respectively, with 14 bases between them. The CDR3 is 14 residues long. DNA of the CDR3: TGTGCCTGGAGTCGTGGGGCAGGCACCTATGGCTACACCTTC. This gives the protein CAWSRGAGTYGYTF.

The chain links TRBV6-5 to TRBJ1-2; the D gene is possibly TRBD1 (6 bases). V shed 7 bases and J shed 6 bases, with 18 bases lying between them. Germline V gene sequence: CDR1 MNHEY, CDR2 SVGAGI. This CDR3 comprises 14 residues. CDR3 bases: TGTGCCAGCAATGCAGGGGTCGGGTTTGATGGCTACACCTTC. The encoded protein is CASNAGVGFDGYTF.

Note on this clone: This same CDR3 is encoded by further DNA sequences in the sample. The chain uses TRBV7-4 and TRBJ1-5, with 7 bases aligning to TRBD1. J lost 6 bases, V lost 1 base, and 3 bases had no gene match. The CDR3 sequence is 14 residues long. Looked up from germline, CDR1 is SGHVT and CDR2 is SQSDAQ. CDR3 residues: CASSLGRGRQPQHF. CDR3 nucleotide sequence: TGTGCCAGCAGCTTAGGTAGGGGGCGTCAGCCCCAGCATTTT. The full variable domain, its missing parts supplied by reference TRBV7-4 and TRBJ1-5, is GAGVSQSPRYKVAKRGRDVALRCDSISGHVTLYWYRQTLGQGSEVLTYSQSDAQRDKSGRPSGRFSAERPERSVSTLKIQRTEQGDSAVYLCASSLGRGRQPQHFGDGTRLSIL.

The chain is built from TRBV28 and TRBJ1-1; D is unclear. The CDR3 contains 12 residues. Germline CDR1 MDHEN, CDR2 SYDVKM. Trimming took 1 base from V and 6 from J, leaving 6 bases between them. CDR3 in DNA: TGTGCCAGCAGTTTATCAACCTCTGAAGCTTTCTTT. This gives the protein CASSLSTSEAFF.

The chain has TRBV27 and TRBJ1-5; 9 bases line up with TRBD1. Germline-derived CDR1 and CDR2 are MNHEY and SMNVEV (reference sequence). CDR3 length: 16 residues. After removal of 5 bases from V and 3 bases from J, the junction contained 8 bases not matched to a gene. CDR3: CASSPWTGADNQPQHF. CDR3 nucleotide sequence: TGTGCCAGCAGTCCATGGACAGGGGCGGACAATCAGCCCCAGCATTTT.

This clone came up once. The chain joins TRBV2 to TRBJ1-1, with TRBD1 as a possible D gene (5 bases). Trimming shortened V by 6 bases and J by 1 base, and 15 bases separated the two germline ends. This CDR3 is built from 15 residues. CDR1 is SNHLY, CDR2 FYNNEI, per germline. Here the CDR3 DNA reads TGTGCCAGCAGCGAACCGGTTGGACAGAACACTGAAGCTTTCTTT. The encoded protein is CASSEPVGQNTEAFF.

This sequence joins TRBV18 and TRBJ1-1; the D is unclear. V was pared by 8 bases and J by 1 base, with 8 bases between. The CDR3 is 12 residues long. Germline-derived CDR1 and CDR2 are KGHSH and LQKENI. CDR3 loop: CASTPANTEAFF. CDR3 bases: TGTGCCAGCACCCCTGCGAACACTGAAGCTTTCTTT.

V gene TRBV10-3 combines with J gene TRBJ1-5; D call uncertain. CDR3 length: 14 residues. V was shortened by 0 bases and J by 3 bases, with 6 bases between the two germline ends. From germline, CDR1 is ENHRY and CDR2 SYGVKD. For the CDR3, the DNA is TGTGCCATCAGTGAGTCTGGGCTCAATCAGCCCCAGCATTTT. It translates to CAISESGLNQPQHF.

The rearrangement uses TRBV7-2 and TRBJ2-7; the D gene is possibly TRBD2 (6 bases). Per the germline V gene, CDR1 is SGHTA and CDR2 is FQGNSA. The CDR3 runs 15 residues. V was pared by 5 bases and J by 0 bases, with 14 bases between. In DNA form, the CDR3 reads TGTGCCAGCAGCGTCGGGGGTTCTAGCTCCTACGAGCAGTACTTC. Its protein product is CASSVGGSSSYEQYF.

The J gene is TRBJ2-1, the V gene TRBV6-2 or TRBV6-3, with 8 bases identical to TRBD1. The junction had 6 bases not matched to a gene; V was cut back by 4 bases and J by 7 bases. CDR1 is MNHEY, CDR2 SVGEGT, per germline. The CDR3 covers 14 residues. The CDR3 nucleotides are TGTGCCAGCAGTTTTTCCGGACAGGGTAATGAGCAGTTCTTC. This codes for CASSFSGQGNEQFF.

The chain links TRBV6-5 to TRBJ2-2; TRBD2 aligns across 8 bases. V lost 8 bases, J lost 6 bases, and 11 bases stayed unmatched. This CDR3 is 15 amino acids long. The germline V gene has CDR1 MNHEY and CDR2 SVGAGI. For the CDR3, the DNA is TGTGCCAGCGAAAGGGGTAGCGGGATCTCCGGGGAGCTGTTTTTT. This codes for CASERGSGISGELFF.

V gene TRBV6-5 combines with J gene TRBJ1-2; tentatively, D is TRBD1 (6 bases). CDR3 size: 13 residues. The germline V gene has CDR1 MNHEY and CDR2 SVGAGI. Trimming removed 4 bases from V and 8 bases from J, with 14 bases in between. CDR3 sequence: CASSLGQSLGYTF. Written as DNA, the CDR3 is TGTGCCAGCAGTTTAGGACAGTCCCTGGGCTACACCTTC.

V gene TRBV30 combines with J gene TRBJ1-1; D remains ambiguous. Germline CDR1 reads GTSNPN; CDR2 reads SVGIG (reference sequence). The CDR3 length is 11 residues. V lost 1 base, J lost 8 bases, and 8 bases lay in between. The CDR3: CAWSEEVEAFF. The CDR3 DNA reads TGTGCCTGGAGTGAAGAAGTGGAAGCTTTCTTT.

This clone has just a few counts. This chain uses TRBV15 with TRBJ2-1; TRBD2 might be the D (7 bases). Trimming left V 0 bases short and J 4 bases short, with 16 bases between. Germline V CDR1 and CDR2: LNHNV, YYDKDF (reference sequence). This CDR3 region has 17 residues. The chain's CDR3 is CATSRDSGGLVYNEQFF. The CDR3 nucleotides are TGTGCCACCAGCAGAGATTCCGGGGGGCTGGTATACAATGAGCAGTTCTTC.

The chain links TRBV9 to TRBJ1-5, with unresolved D. The CDR3 is 15 amino acids. Per the germline V gene, CDR1 is SGDLS and CDR2 is YYNGEE. Trimming pared 4 bases from V and 3 bases from J, leaving 14 bases between. CDR3: CASSPTNDNNQPQHF. CDR3 nucleotides: TGTGCCAGCAGCCCAACTAATGATAACAATCAGCCCCAGCATTTT.

The chain is built from TRBV28 and TRBJ2-6; 7 bases line up with TRBD2. Trimming at V came to 8 bases and at J to 0 bases, leaving 1 base not matched to a gene. Germline lookup yields CDR1 MDHEN and CDR2 SYDVKM. This CDR3 comprises 14 residues. This chain's CDR3 is CASGGVSGANVLTF. As DNA, the CDR3 is TGTGCCAGCGGGGGGGTCTCTGGGGCCAACGTCCTGACTTTC. Full variable domain (missing parts from reference TRBV28 and TRBJ2-6): DVKVTQSSRYLVKRTGEKVFLECVQDMDHENMFWYRQDPGLGLRLIYFSYDVKMKEKGDIPEGYSVSREKKERFSLILESASTNQTSMYLCASGGVSGANVLTFGAGSRLTVL.

The gene calls are TRBV4-1 and TRBJ1-3; the D is unclear. The germline V gene encodes CDR1 MGHRA and CDR2 YSYEKL. V lost 1 base, J lost 1 base, and 8 bases lay in between. This CDR3 is built from 15 residues. CDR3 coding DNA: TGCGCCAGCAGCCAAGCACACGGGTCTGGAAACACCATATATTTT. Translating it yields CASSQAHGSGNTIYF.